One sample yielded the 23 T cell receptor beta chains listed below, sequenced in a study of T cells in localized non-small cell lung cancer. Profiling relied on immunoSEQ multiplex PCR, and the TCRdb table lists in-frame clones only, not all of them. Of 20,000 to 25,000 clones in the sample, about four fifths were seen once. This specimen was peripheral blood, taken before any cancer treatment. The receptor set was obtained from a man between 40 and 70 years old with stage I lung adenocarcinoma.

This clone is a singleton in its sample. This chain links TRBV11-2 with TRBJ1-5; perhaps TRBD1 as D (5 bases). With 4 bases removed from V and 2 bases from J, the gap between germline ends came to 6 bases. The germline gives CDR1 SGHAT, CDR2 FQNNGV. The length of the CDR3 is 13 residues. In DNA, the CDR3 is TGTGCCAGCAGCTCCAGGGGCAATCAGCCCCAGCATTTT. Its translation: CASSSRGNQPQHF. The full variable domain, completed using reference TRBV11-2 and TRBJ1-5, is EAGVAQSPRYKIIEKRQSVAFWCNPISGHATLYWYQQILGQGPKLLIQFQNNGVVDDSQLPKDRFSAERLKGVDSTLKIQPAKLEDSAVYLCASSSRGNQPQHFGDGTRLSIL.

The chain recombines TRBV6-1 with TRBJ1-1, with 8 bases fitting TRBD1. J gave up 5 bases and V 8 bases, and 10 bases lay outside the gene matches. This CDR3 has 14 residues. Germline V lookup: CDR1 MNHNS, CDR2 SASEGT. CDR3 region: CASGVGQGRTEAFF. The CDR3 DNA reads as TGTGCCAGCGGTGTCGGACAGGGTCGGACTGAAGCTTTCTTT.

The chain's CDR3 is CASSDPDRVQETQYF. The CDR3 nucleotides are TGTGCCAGCAGTGACCCCGACAGGGTCCAAGAGACCCAGTACTTC. V usage is TRBV28 and J usage is TRBJ2-5; 7 bases agree with TRBD1. Germline V gene data show CDR1 as MDHEN and CDR2 as SYDVKM. The CDR3 consists of 15 residues. V trimming: 5 bases; J trimming: 1 base; junction bases outside the gene matches: 7.

This clone was counted a single time. This rearrangement joins TRBV28 to TRBJ2-7, with 11 bases that match TRBD1. Losses at the gene ends were 6 bases for V and 7 bases for J; bases not matched to a gene: 8. This CDR3 is built from 14 residues. Germline CDR1 and CDR2: MDHEN and SYDVKM. CDR3 loop: CASRVGQGAREQYF. The CDR3 DNA is TGTGCCAGCAGGGTCGGACAGGGGGCGAGGGAGCAGTACTTC.

The chain couples TRBV10-3 to TRBJ2-3; tentative D call: TRBD1 (5 bases). Deletions cut 4 bases from V and 1 base from J, with 12 bases between. Germline CDR1 is ENHRY and CDR2 is SYGVKD. The CDR3 runs 15 residues. The CDR3 reads CAISGTSSRTDTQYF. In DNA form, the CDR3 reads TGTGCCATCAGTGGGACATCCAGTCGCACAGATACGCAGTATTTT.

The chain couples TRBV11-2 to TRBJ1-1; D gene uncertain. The V end was cut by 4 bases, the J end by 7 bases, with 16 bases between. CDR1 is SGHAT, CDR2 FQNNGV, per germline. The CDR3 consists of 14 residues. The chain's CDR3 is CASSSVVGSDEAFF. CDR3 sequence (DNA): TGTGCCAGCAGCTCAGTGGTCGGCAGTGATGAAGCTTTCTTT.

The rearrangement uses TRBV19 and TRBJ2-1; TRBD1 or TRBD2 may be the D gene (5 bases each). V lost 3 bases, J lost 6 bases, and 21 bases lay in between. Germline V gene data show CDR1 as LNHDA and CDR2 as SQIVND (reference sequence). The CDR3 has 17 residues. As DNA, the CDR3 is TGTGCCAGTAGTATCCTTGGGGGAGAGCAACCGGCCAATGAGCAGTTCTTC. It yields the protein CASSILGGEQPANEQFF. The entire variable domain, with the rest obtained from reference TRBV19 and TRBJ2-1, is as follows: DGGITQSPKYLFRKEGQNVTLSCEQNLNHDAMYWYRQDPGQGLRLIYYSQIVNDFQKGDIAEGYSVSREKKESFPLTVTSAQKNPTAFYLCASSILGGEQPANEQFFGPGTRLTVL.

CDR3 in amino acids: CSASRGDEQFF. CDR3 nucleotide sequence: TGCAGTGCTAGTAGGGGGGATGAGCAGTTCTTC. The chain joins TRBV20-1 to TRBJ2-1, with D tentatively TRBD1 or TRBD2 (6 bases each). This CDR3 is built from 11 residues. CDR1 DFQATT and CDR2 SNEGSKA come from the germline V gene (reference sequence). V lost 3 bases, J lost 8 bases, and 8 bases lay in between.

V gene TRBV28 combines with J gene TRBJ2-1; the match to TRBD1 covers 10 bases. Trimming removed 6 bases from V and 2 bases from J; junction bases left unmatched: 4. This CDR3 is built from 15 residues. Germline CDR1 is MDHEN and CDR2 is SYDVKM. In DNA form, the CDR3 reads TGTGCCAGCAGCCCCGGGACAGGGGCCTACAATGAGCAGTTCTTC. Residues: CASSPGTGAYNEQFF.

The chain links TRBV5-4 to TRBJ2-7; no reliable D call. V shed 3 bases and J shed 2 bases, with 21 bases lying between them. Germline V gene data show CDR1 as SGHNT and CDR2 as YYREEE (reference sequence). This CDR3 region has 17 residues. CDR3 amino acids: CASSSPSDGPRTYEQYF. The CDR3 nucleotides read TGTGCCAGCAGCTCCCCTTCGGACGGGCCCCGGACCTACGAGCAGTACTTC.

The chain joins TRBV29-1 to TRBJ1-1; maybe TRBD1 (6 bases). Germline V gene sequence: CDR1 SQVTM, CDR2 ANQGSEA. This CDR3 contains 15 residues. V lost 4 bases and J 4 bases, leaving 19 bases between the germline ends. The CDR3 DNA reads TGCAGCGTTGTGGGGGCATTCACAGGAATCACTGAAGCTTTCTTT. Encoded protein: CSVVGAFTGITEAFF.

V gene TRBV7-9 combines with J gene TRBJ2-7; 8 positions match TRBD1. Germline CDR1 SEHNR, CDR2 FQNEAQ (reference sequence). With 5 bases clipped from V and 6 bases from J, the junction kept 0 bases outside the gene matches. The CDR3 loop spans 11 amino acids. In DNA form, the CDR3 reads TGTGCCAGCAGCGACAGGGGCGAGCAGTACTTC. The encoded protein is CASSDRGEQYF. Together with reference TRBV7-9 and TRBJ2-7, the CDR3 gives the full variable domain: DTGVSQNPRHKITKRGQNVTFRCDPISEHNRLYWYRQTLGQGPEFLTYFQNEAQLEKSRLLSDRFSAERPKGSFSTLEIQRTEQGDSAMYLCASSDRGEQYFGPGTRLTVT.

V and J are TRBV5-1 and TRBJ1-2; no clear D. The CDR3 has 13 amino acids. Germline values: CDR1 SGHRS, CDR2 YFSETQ. V lost 1 base and J lost 3, with 7 bases in between. In DNA, the CDR3 is TGCGCCAGCAGCTTGTCGAGGGACTATGGCTACACCTTC. Protein sequence: CASSLSRDYGYTF.

The chain uses TRBV28 and TRBJ2-2; D gene uncertain. CDR1 is MDHEN, CDR2 SYDVKM, per germline. There are 17 residues in the CDR3. V was cut by 3 bases and J by 6 bases, with 20 bases left in between. The CDR3: CASSFQDGISGAGELFF. In nucleotides, the CDR3 is TGTGCCAGCAGTTTTCAGGATGGTATTTCCGGTGCCGGGGAGCTGTTTTTT.

The chain joins TRBV4-2 to TRBJ1-3; the D is unclear. The V end was cut by 0 bases, the J end by 8 bases, with 23 bases between. This CDR3 is built from 18 residues. CDR1 and CDR2 from the germline V gene are LGHNA and YNFKEQ. The DNA of the CDR3 is TGTGCCAGCAGCCAAGAAGCCCGATCAGGCAGCCGAGTGGACACCATATATTTT. It is translated as CASSQEARSGSRVDTIYF.

The CDR3, as DNA: TGTGCCACCGCCGGGACGGTGTCCTACGAGCAGTACTTC. The encoded protein is CATAGTVSYEQYF. The chain combines TRBV19 with TRBJ2-7; the D call may be TRBD1 or TRBD2 (5 bases each). The CDR3 is 13 amino acids. CDR1 and CDR2 (germline): LNHDA, SQIVND (reference sequence). The V and J ends lost 10 bases and 1 base respectively, with 14 bases between them.

V is TRBV5-4 and J is TRBJ2-2, with a tentative D call TRBD1 (6 bases). Trimming took 4 bases from V and 4 from J, leaving 11 bases between them. Germline V gene data show CDR1 as SGHNT and CDR2 as YYREEE (reference sequence). The CDR3 is 14 residues long. The CDR3 DNA reads as TGTGCCAGCAGCCTGGACAGTCGCACCGGGGAGCTGTTTTTT. It codes for CASSLDSRTGELFF.

The chain carries TRBV29-1 and TRBJ2-7, with 7 bases that match TRBD2. Losses at the gene ends were 3 bases for V and 1 base for J; bases not matched to a gene: 3. The germline CDR1 and CDR2 sequences are SQVTM and ANQGSEA. There are 13 residues in the CDR3. CDR3 region: CSVDKRGSYEQYF. The CDR3 DNA reads TGCAGCGTTGATAAGCGGGGATCCTACGAGCAGTACTTC.

The rearrangement links TRBV12-5 to TRBJ2-1; D ambiguous. Germline lookup yields CDR1 LGHNT and CDR2 FRNRAP. The V and J ends lost 3 bases and 4 bases respectively, with 1 base between them. This CDR3 spans 11 amino acids. Written as DNA, the CDR3 is TGTGCTAGTGGTTTTTACAATGAGCAGTTCTTC. Translated: CASGFYNEQFF.

The chain employs TRBV9 and TRBJ2-2, with D possibly matching TRBD2 (5 bases). Per the germline V gene, CDR1 is SGDLS and CDR2 is YYNGEE. The CDR3 loop spans 14 amino acids. V dropped 3 bases and J dropped 0 bases, with 6 bases sitting between them. In DNA, the CDR3 is TGTGCCAGCAGCGAACTAGCGAACACCGGGGAGCTGTTTTTT. Translation: CASSELANTGELFF.

The chain has TRBV11-2 and TRBJ1-3; 9 bases fit TRBD1. Germline-derived CDR1 and CDR2 are SGHAT and FQNNGV. There are 15 residues in the CDR3. The trim removed 5 bases at V and 2 bases at J, leaving 4 bases unmatched. Written as DNA, the CDR3 is TGTGCCAGCAGCCAACAGGGGGCAACTGGAAACACCATATATTTT. Translated: CASSQQGATGNTIYF.

This chain links TRBV5-6 with TRBJ2-1, with 7 bases that match TRBD2. Unmatched junction bases numbered 4, after V lost 3 bases and J lost 4 bases. Germline V lookup: CDR1 SGHDT, CDR2 YYEEEE. The CDR3 spans 14 residues. The CDR3 reads CASSSHGGYNEQFF. CDR3 DNA sequence: TGTGCCAGCAGCTCACACGGGGGGTACAATGAGCAGTTCTTC.

This chain links TRBV4-2 with TRBJ1-6; TRBD1 matches 11 bases. Losses at the gene ends were 4 bases for V and 10 bases for J; bases not matched to a gene: 6. This CDR3 region has 15 residues. CDR1 is LGHNA and CDR2 is YNFKEQ in the germline V gene. CDR3 sequence (DNA): TGTGCCAGCAGCCTAGGACAGGGGGCCCGGTCACCCCTCCACTTT. Translating gives CASSLGQGARSPLHF.